A selection of T cell receptor beta chains follows, all from one sample in a study of shared T cell receptors in the human thymus. The repertoire was sequenced with immunoSEQ multiplex PCR; TCRdb's copy has only in-frame clones and lacks some. Of 720,000 or so clones listed, 80% to 90% are singletons. These data were also reused for a study on human thymus T cells.

The specimen was thymocytes. Source of these receptors: a girl younger than two with a congenital heart defect. The CDR3 runs from the conserved cysteine through the conserved F or W. A D gene is named only where the DNA matches it firmly. The listing skips clone size in some rows; elsewhere it reads once, few, many or a size class.

V,size,length,J,D,DNA,CDR3
TRBV2,NA,18,TRBJ2-5,TRBD2,TGTGCCAGCAGTGAGGTTAGCGGGGGGGCCTTTATTGTAAAGACCCAGTACTTC,CASSEVSGGAFIVKTQYF
TRBV11-2,NA,18,TRBJ2-7,TRBD2,TGTGCCAGCAGCTTCACTCCGGACCGGACTAGTGACACCTACGAGCAGTACTTC,CASSFTPDRTSDTYEQYF
TRBV9,NA,19,TRBJ1-2,NA,TGTGCCAGCAGCCCCGCAGGGCTGAAGGCCAGTGGTCCTAACTATGGCTACACCTTC,CASSPAGLKASGPNYGYTF
TRBV7-2,NA,15,TRBJ1-1,NA,TGTGCCAGCAGCTTAGAATCCGCGTCGTCCACTGAAGCTTTCTTT,CASSLESASSTEAFF
TRBV6-1,NA,16,TRBJ2-5,TRBD2,TGTGCCAGCAGTGAAAAGCGGGGAGACGGCACAGAGACCCAGTACTTC,CASSEKRGDGTETQYF
TRBV12-5,NA,18,TRBJ1-2,NA,TGTGCTAGTGGTTTGGTACCCGGGGCGGCCCAGGGACTATATGGCTACACCTTC,CASGLVPGAAQGLYGYTF
TRBV19,NA,16,TRBJ2-1,TRBD2,TGTGCCACCCAGCGCTCGGCTAGCGGGGCCCAGAATGAGCAGTTCTTC,CATQRSASGAQNEQFF
TRBV25-1,NA,15,TRBJ2-7,NA,TGTGCCAGCAGTGAACTCGGCAGGGGAGAAGACGAGCAGTACTTC,CASSELGRGEDEQYF
TRBV7-8,NA,13,TRBJ2-7,NA,TGTGCCAGCAGCTCTAAGAGCTCCTACGAGCAGTACTTC,CASSSKSSYEQYF
TRBV10-3,NA,19,TRBJ2-5,TRBD2,TGTGCCATCAGTACCCTCCGGATCTCTAGCGGTCTACCCGGGGAGACCCAGTACTTC,CAISTLRISSGLPGETQYF
TRBV6-1,NA,15,TRBJ2-7,TRBD1,TGTGCCAGCAGTGTCCGACAGGGTTCTCTGGGGGAGCAGTACTTC,CASSVRQGSLGEQYF
TRBV2,NA,14,TRBJ2-5,NA,TGTGCCTTAGGGAGAGGCGGGGTGGGTGAGACCCAGTACTTC,CALGRGGVGETQYF
TRBV9,NA,16,TRBJ2-7,TRBD2,TGTGCCAGCAGCTCCCGACTAGCGGGGGGTCCCTACGAGCAGTACTTC,CASSSRLAGGPYEQYF
TRBV29-1,NA,13,TRBJ2-7,TRBD2,TGCAGCGTTACTAGCGGGGGGGCCGAGGAGCAGTACTTC,CSVTSGGAEEQYF
TRBV25-1,once,15,TRBJ1-2,NA,TGTGCCAGCAGTGAATGGACACTCCCGGGGGTTGGCTACACCTTC,CASSEWTLPGVGYTF
TRBV4-3,NA,22,TRBJ1-4,NA,TGCGCCAGCAGCCAAGATCTGCCCCCTTGTGGAGGAGAGTCTGCGGCTGGGGAAAAACTGTTTTTT,CASSQDLPPCGGESAAGEKLFF
TRBV6-5,NA,15,TRBJ2-7,NA,TGTGCCAGCAGTTACGGAGGGGACAGCCCCTACGAGCAGTACTTC,CASSYGGDSPYEQYF
TRBV5-1,NA,13,TRBJ1-4,NA,TGCGCCAGCAGCTTGGACAGTAATGAAAAACTGTTTTTT,CASSLDSNEKLFF
TRBV7-2,NA,15,TRBJ2-3,TRBD2,TGTGCCAGCAGCACCGGACTAGCGGGGGCAGATACGCAGTATTTT,CASSTGLAGADTQYF
TRBV19,NA,18,TRBJ1-5,TRBD1,TGTGCCAGTAGTATCCCACAACCGGGACAGGGGACGAATCAGCCCCAGCATTTT,CASSIPQPGQGTNQPQHF
TRBV29-1,NA,12,TRBJ1-1,NA,TGCAGCGTTGGACAGGTGAACACTGAAGCTTTCTTT,CSVGQVNTEAFF
TRBV25-1,NA,10,TRBJ1-1,NA,TGTGGTTGTCGGAACACTGAAGCTTTCTTT,CGCRNTEAFF
TRBV5-6,NA,15,TRBJ1-2,NA,TGTGCCAGCAGCTTGGCCCCAGGTCACCGCTATGGCTACACCTTC,CASSLAPGHRYGYTF
TRBV7-9,NA,14,TRBJ2-3,NA,TGTGCCAGCGGTCGACTCGCTAGCACAGATACGCAGTATTTT,CASGRLASTDTQYF
TRBV14,NA,14,TRBJ1-1,NA,TGTGCCAGTCTCGGGGGGTTGGGGAACACTGAAGCTTTCTTT,CASLGGLGNTEAFF
TRBV4-1,NA,14,TRBJ1-4,NA,TGCGCCAGCAGCCAAGAAACGAGGTTTAGGAAACTGTTTTTT,CASSQETRFRKLFF
TRBV7-2,NA,19,TRBJ2-7,TRBD2,TGTGCCAGCAGCTTAGCGAGGTGCGGGACTAGCGGGGTCTCCTACGAGCAGTACTTC,CASSLARCGTSGVSYEQYF
TRBV6-1,few,13,TRBJ1-2,NA,TGTGCCAGCAGTTGGGCAAAGGGGCGAGGCTACACCTTC,CASSWAKGRGYTF
TRBV5-1,NA,19,TRBJ2-6,NA,TGCGCCAGCAGACGTGTCGTCAGGGGAATGGGCCCTGGGGCCAACGTCCTGACTTTC,CASRRVVRGMGPGANVLTF
TRBV11-2,once,17,TRBJ2-2,TRBD2,TGTGCCAGCAGCATTAGCGGGGGCCAACCGAACACCGGGGAGCTGTTTTTT,CASSISGGQPNTGELFF
TRBV4-2,NA,14,TRBJ1-6,NA,TGTGCCAGCAGCCAAGGTGAAGGGGTCACACCCCTCCACTTT,CASSQGEGVTPLHF
TRBV19,NA,18,TRBJ2-3,TRBD2,TGTGCCAGTATTCCCGGGACTAGCGGGGGGCTACGGACAGATACGCAGTATTTT,CASIPGTSGGLRTDTQYF
TRBV5-6,NA,14,TRBJ2-5,NA,TGTGCCAGCGGCCGACAGGATGAACAAGAGACCCAGTACTTC,CASGRQDEQETQYF
TRBV4-3,few,17,TRBJ2-3,NA,TGCGCCAGCAGCCAAGAGGGAGGAATCTTTACCACAGATACGCAGTATTTT,CASSQEGGIFTTDTQYF
TRBV7-9,NA,14,TRBJ2-1,NA,TGTGCCAGCAGCTTAGCGCCAGGGGGGAATGAGCAGTTCTTC,CASSLAPGGNEQFF
TRBV25-1,NA,15,TRBJ2-3,NA,TGTGCCAGCAGTTGTATCAGGATTAGCACAGATACGCAGTATTTT,CASSCIRISTDTQYF
TRBV14,NA,13,TRBJ1-1,TRBD1,TGTGCCAGCAGCCAAACAGGGGTTTCTGAAGCTTTCTTT,CASSQTGVSEAFF
TRBV5-1,NA,13,TRBJ2-7,NA,TGCGCCAGCAGGAAACCAGGGGCAGGGGAGCAGTACTTC,CASRKPGAGEQYF
TRBV4-1,NA,17,TRBJ2-1,NA,TGCGCCAGCAGCCAAGTTTACGCAGAATCATCCTACAATGAGCAGTTCTTC,CASSQVYAESSYNEQFF
TRBV6-6,NA,11,TRBJ1-2,NA,TGTGCCAGCAGTACACGAACCGGCTACACCTTC,CASSTRTGYTF
TRBV5-6,NA,16,TRBJ2-3,NA,TGTGCCAGCAGCTTGGACTCCCCGGGGGGCACAGATACGCAGTATTTT,CASSLDSPGGTDTQYF
TRBV4-1,NA,18,TRBJ1-4,NA,TGCGCCAGCAGCCAAGATCTCCGGGAGGAATCCTTTAATGAAAAACTGTTTTTT,CASSQDLREESFNEKLFF
TRBV7-4,NA,16,TRBJ2-7,NA,TGTGCCAGCAGCTTAGGTTCAACGGAGGCTAACTACGAGCAGTACTTC,CASSLGSTEANYEQYF
TRBV28,once,13,TRBJ1-1,TRBD1,TGTGCCAGCAGGGACAGGGTGAGAACTGAAGCTTTCTTT,CASRDRVRTEAFF
TRBV12-5,NA,11,TRBJ2-4,NA,TGTGCTAGTGGTTTGGTACATTCTCAGTACTTC,CASGLVHSQYF
TRBV6-5,NA,15,TRBJ1-4,NA,TGTGCCAGCAGGCCGGACAGTGCAACTAATGAAAAACTGTTTTTT,CASRPDSATNEKLFF
TRBV4-1,once,15,TRBJ1-1,TRBD1,TGCGCCAGCAGCCAAGATGGGGGACAGTACACTGAAGCTTTCTTT,CASSQDGGQYTEAFF
TRBV29-1,NA,12,TRBJ2-1,NA,TGCAGCGTTGGTAGGGGGGGCAATGAGCAGTTCTTC,CSVGRGGNEQFF
TRBV28,NA,14,TRBJ1-2,NA,TGTGCCAGCAGTTGGTCGGGGGTAGATCATGGCTACACCTTC,CASSWSGVDHGYTF
TRBV7-2,NA,14,TRBJ2-1,TRBD1,TGTGCCAGCAGCACCCGGACAGGTTCTAGTGAGCAGTTCTTC,CASSTRTGSSEQFF
TRBV4-1,NA,15,TRBJ2-7,NA,TGCGCCAGCAGCCAAGTGGTGGGGGAGGACTACGAGCAGTACTTC,CASSQVVGEDYEQYF